This T cell receptor (beta chain) was profiled in a study of T cell responses to AZD1222 COVID-19 vaccine. On this clone: Its specificity is not known.

Libraries were prepared by immunoSEQ multiplex PCR; TCRdb keeps only in-frame clonotypes and omits some of them. The table has 90,000 to 150,000 clones, around nine tenths seen once; the top ten hold roughly 2.4%. Study-level findings and limits: Only a handful of AZD1222 recipients were seropositive at baseline. Most donors were white British, females outnumbered males, and clonal diversity was possibly underestimated.

The CDR3 sequence is 14 residues long. The ends were cut back, 4 bases at V and 2 bases at J, with 6 bases in the middle. Germline CDR1 and CDR2: SNHLY and FYNNEI. Here the sequenced sample was peripheral blood, taken on day 0 of AZD1222 vaccination. The TCR comes from an adult in good health. The chain recombines TRBV2 with TRBJ2-6, with D possibly called TRBD1 or TRBD2 (5 bases each). The DNA for the CDR3 is TGTGCCAGCAGTGTGGGGGCTGGGGCCAACGTCCTGACTTTC. Protein sequence: CASSVGAGANVLTF. The full variable domain, with the rest looked up from reference TRBV2 and TRBJ2-6, is EPEVTQTPSHQVTQMGQEVILRCVPISNHLYFYWYRQILGQKVEFLVSFYNNEISEKSEIFDDQFSVERPDGSNFTLKIRSTKLEDSAMYFCASSVGAGANVLTFGAGSRLTVL.